This is a list of T cell receptor beta chains from one sample in a study of cytomegalovirus exposure and HLA in healthy donors. Sequenced by immunoSEQ multiplex PCR; TCRdb stores in-frame clones only, minus some. The table lists 130,000 or so clones, around four fifths of them singletons. The sequencing input was PBMCs. The receptors stem from a man between 35 and 55 years old in good health and CMV-seronegative. Both conserved end residues are part of each CDR3. D genes are given only for firm matches. The size entry is marked missing in some rows and otherwise reads once, few, many or a size class.

v_gene,abundance,j_gene,d_gene,CDR3aa,CDR3nt
TRBV28,.,TRBJ1-2,.,CATRPTVDYGYTF,TGTGCCACCAGACCGACAGTAGACTATGGCTACACCTTC
TRBV4-3,.,TRBJ2-1,TRBD2,CASSQLAGDYNEQFF,TGCGCCAGCAGCCAACTAGCGGGAGATTACAATGAGCAGTTCTTC
TRBV10-3,.,TRBJ2-5,.,CAISESQGQETQYF,TGTGCCATCAGTGAGTCTCAGGGGCAAGAGACCCAGTACTTC
TRBV6-5,.,TRBJ1-3,.,CASSYGSRNTIYF,TGTGCCAGCAGTTACGGCTCGCGAAACACCATATATTTT
TRBV6-5,few,TRBJ2-1,TRBD2,CASRGSGLGENEQFF,TGTGCCAGCAGGGGTAGCGGGCTAGGAGAGAATGAGCAGTTCTTC
TRBV15,.,TRBJ1-1,.,CATSRDRERDEAFF,TGTGCCACCAGCAGAGATCGGGAGCGGGATGAAGCTTTCTTT
TRBV6-5,.,TRBJ2-1,TRBD1,CASSYGTDYNEQFF,TGTGCCAGCAGTTACGGGACAGATTACAATGAGCAGTTCTTC
TRBV28,.,TRBJ1-2,TRBD1,CASSPDRRGYTF,TGTGCCAGCAGTCCGGACAGGAGAGGCTACACCTTC
TRBV6-5,.,TRBJ2-5,TRBD2,CASSYSTSGLETQYF,TGTGCCAGCAGTTACTCGACTAGCGGGCTCGAGACCCAGTACTTC
TRBV7-3,.,TRBJ2-1,.,CASTKVSGVPYNEQFF,TGTGCCAGCACGAAAGTCTCGGGAGTTCCCTACAATGAGCAGTTCTTC
TRBV11-2,.,TRBJ2-1,.,CASRVDSYNEQFF,TGTGCCAGCAGGGTCGACAGCTACAATGAGCAGTTCTTC
TRBV11-2,.,TRBJ2-5,.,CASSLGGAGGGARETQYF,TGTGCCAGCAGCTTAGGGGGTGCAGGTGGGGGGGCCCGGGAGACCCAGTACTTC
TRBV11-2,.,TRBJ1-2,.,CASSLDREYGYTF,TGTGCCAGCAGCTTAGATCGAGAGTATGGCTACACCTTC
TRBV27,.,TRBJ2-7,TRBD2,CASRGLAGERAYEQYF,TGTGCCAGCAGAGGACTGGCGGGGGAGCGGGCCTACGAGCAGTACTTC
TRBV5-4,.,TRBJ2-7,TRBD2,CASSITSGTAYEQYF,TGTGCCAGCAGCATAACTAGCGGGACAGCCTACGAGCAGTACTTC
TRBV28,few,TRBJ2-4,.,CASNKQGNSQYF,TGTGCCAGCAATAAACAGGGAAACAGTCAGTACTTC
TRBV9,.,TRBJ2-6,TRBD1,CASSVSTGGPSGANVLTF,TGTGCCAGCAGCGTCAGTACAGGGGGCCCCTCTGGGGCCAACGTCCTGACTTTC
TRBV2,.,TRBJ2-3,TRBD1,CANGRDSYTDTQYF,TGTGCCAACGGCCGGGACAGCTACACAGATACGCAGTATTTT
TRBV6-1,.,TRBJ2-6,TRBD1,CASSEVGTGLSGANVLTF,TGTGCCAGCAGTGAAGTCGGGACAGGCCTCTCTGGGGCCAACGTCCTGACTTTC
TRBV15,.,TRBJ2-5,TRBD2,CATSRDFTSGEETQYF,TGTGCCACCAGCAGAGATTTTACTAGCGGGGAAGAGACCCAGTACTTC
TRBV14,.,TRBJ1-2,.,CASSQGQYHGYTF,TGTGCCAGCAGCCAAGGACAGTATCATGGCTACACCTTC
TRBV5-1,.,TRBJ2-2,TRBD2,CASSQTSGSTGELFF,TGCGCCAGCAGCCAAACTAGCGGGAGCACCGGGGAGCTGTTTTTT
TRBV15,.,TRBJ2-7,.,CATSRHPGNYEQYF,TGTGCCACCAGCAGACACCCGGGGAACTACGAGCAGTACTTC
TRBV20-1,.,TRBJ2-3,.,CSASFGDTQYF,TGCAGTGCTAGTTTCGGGGATACGCAGTATTTT
TRBV27,.,TRBJ1-1,.,CASSVTGSTEAFF,TGTGCCAGCAGTGTAACAGGTAGCACTGAAGCTTTCTTT
TRBV11-2,.,TRBJ2-7,.,CASSLATRLTVEQYF,TGTGCCAGCAGCTTAGCTACCCGACTAACAGTCGAGCAGTACTTC
TRBV6-4,once,TRBJ1-2,.,CASSPNGDYGYTF,TGTGCCAGCAGTCCCAACGGGGACTATGGCTACACCTTC
TRBV30,.,TRBJ1-2,.,CAWDRGGGYTF,TGTGCCTGGGATCGTGGGGGCGGCTACACCTTC
TRBV19,once,TRBJ1-1,.,CASSIDEGGAEAFF,TGTGCCAGTAGTATAGATGAGGGGGGGGCTGAAGCTTTCTTT
TRBV15,.,TRBJ1-3,TRBD1,CATNPGQGAGNTIYF,TGTGCCACGAATCCGGGACAGGGGGCGGGAAACACCATATATTTT
TRBV2,.,TRBJ2-1,TRBD2,CASSSVAGGFHNEQFF,TGTGCCAGCAGTTCTGTAGCGGGGGGGTTCCACAATGAGCAGTTCTTC
TRBV9,.,TRBJ1-2,.,CASSPTGRAPGGYTF,TGTGCCAGCAGCCCTACGGGAAGGGCCCCGGGAGGCTACACCTTC
TRBV7-2,.,TRBJ1-2,.,CASSLLAPEVGYTF,TGTGCCAGCAGCTTATTAGCACCGGAGGTCGGCTACACCTTC
TRBV11-2,once,TRBJ2-1,TRBD2,CASSEALAGGRDEQFF,TGTGCCAGCAGCGAAGCACTAGCGGGGGGCCGGGATGAGCAGTTCTTC
TRBV18,.,TRBJ2-5,.,CASSPIRGAQETQYF,TGTGCCAGCTCACCAATCCGGGGGGCACAAGAGACCCAGTACTTC
TRBV4-3,.,TRBJ1-4,TRBD1,CASSLAGQGNEKLFF,TGCGCCAGCAGCCTTGCCGGACAGGGGAATGAAAAACTGTTTTTT
TRBV5-1,.,TRBJ1-5,.,CASSLYGEGNQPQHF,TGCGCCAGCAGCTTGTACGGGGAAGGGAATCAGCCCCAGCATTTT
TRBV6-5,.,TRBJ2-7,TRBD1,CASRPGTGSSYEQYF,TGTGCCAGCAGACCGGGGACAGGGTCATCCTACGAGCAGTACTTC
TRBV19,.,TRBJ1-3,.,CASSMTQNTIYF,TGTGCCAGTAGTATGACTCAAAACACCATATATTTT
TRBV25-1,.,TRBJ1-1,TRBD1,CASSETGRTEAFF,TGTGCCAGCAGTGAGACAGGGAGGACTGAAGCTTTCTTT
TRBV6-5,.,TRBJ2-2,TRBD1,CASSNNGQGGELFF,TGTGCCAGCAGCAATAACGGACAGGGCGGGGAGCTGTTTTTT
TRBV6-5,.,TRBJ1-4,.,CASSYSTGLIEKLFF,TGTGCCAGCAGTTACTCTACAGGGTTAATTGAAAAACTGTTTTTT